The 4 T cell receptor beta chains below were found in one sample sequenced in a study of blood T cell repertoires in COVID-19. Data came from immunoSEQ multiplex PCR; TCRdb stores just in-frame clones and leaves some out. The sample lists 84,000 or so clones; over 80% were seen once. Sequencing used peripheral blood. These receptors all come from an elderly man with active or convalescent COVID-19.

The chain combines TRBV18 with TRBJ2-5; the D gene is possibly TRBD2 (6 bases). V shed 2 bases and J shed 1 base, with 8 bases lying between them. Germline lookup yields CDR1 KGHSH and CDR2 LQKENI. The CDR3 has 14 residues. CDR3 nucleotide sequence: TGTGCCAGCTCACCAAACGGGGGCCAAGAGACCCAGTACTTC. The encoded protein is CASSPNGGQETQYF.

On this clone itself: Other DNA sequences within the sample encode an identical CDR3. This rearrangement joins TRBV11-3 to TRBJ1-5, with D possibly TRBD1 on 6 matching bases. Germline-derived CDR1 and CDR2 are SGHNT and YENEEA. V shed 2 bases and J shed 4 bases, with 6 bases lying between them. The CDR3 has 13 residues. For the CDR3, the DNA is TGTGCCAGCAGCTTACAGGGGAATCAGCCCCAGCATTTT. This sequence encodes CASSLQGNQPQHF.

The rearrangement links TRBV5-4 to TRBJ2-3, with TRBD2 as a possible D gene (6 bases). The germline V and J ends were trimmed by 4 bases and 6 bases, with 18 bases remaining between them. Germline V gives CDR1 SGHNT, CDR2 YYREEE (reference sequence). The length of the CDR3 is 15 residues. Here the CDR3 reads CASSPEWVGGDTQYF. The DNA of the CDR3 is TGTGCCAGCAGCCCGGAATGGGTTGGGGGGGATACGCAGTATTTT.

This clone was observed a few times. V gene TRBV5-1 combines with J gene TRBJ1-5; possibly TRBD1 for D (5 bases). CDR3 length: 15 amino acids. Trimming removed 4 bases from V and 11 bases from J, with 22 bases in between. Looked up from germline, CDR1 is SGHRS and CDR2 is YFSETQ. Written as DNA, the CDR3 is TGCGCCAGCAGCCCGAACGGTCACAGGCAAGAAGCCCAGCATTTT. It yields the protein CASSPNGHRQEAQHF.